In its sample, the clone carrying this T cell receptor beta chain was seen many times. The antigen remains undetermined. Single TCR cDNA molecules each had their own unique molecular identifier. TCRdb recomputed calls from the 5' RACE reads with MiXCR, one row per CDR3 protein. The repertoire holds about 27,000 distinct CDR3 sequences, with around 7.4% as singletons. The sample's time point: sample taken at primary tumor resection. Untreated early-stage non-small cell lung cancer patients, about 70 in total, were the donors. The source of the sample is a study of spatial heterogeneity in lung cancer. The germline V gene encodes CDR1 MNHEY and CDR2 SVGAGI. The length of the CDR3 is 12 residues. Trimming shortened V by 6 bases and J by 7 bases, and 13 bases separated the two germline ends. Regarding the study as a whole: Counts for ubiquitous and regional expanded TCRs went along with ubiquitous and regional nonsynonymous mutations, respectively. Expanded intratumoral alpha and beta TCR counts tracked tumor mutation counts.

Source: lung tumor tissue, taken at surgery. This chain uses TRBV6-5 with TRBJ2-7; maybe TRBD2 (6 bases). This TCR was sampled from a male donor with early-stage non-small cell lung cancer. The chain's CDR3 is CASSPGGREQYF. The CDR3 region has the DNA TGTGCCAGCAGCCCCGGAGGGAGAGAGCAGTACTTC.